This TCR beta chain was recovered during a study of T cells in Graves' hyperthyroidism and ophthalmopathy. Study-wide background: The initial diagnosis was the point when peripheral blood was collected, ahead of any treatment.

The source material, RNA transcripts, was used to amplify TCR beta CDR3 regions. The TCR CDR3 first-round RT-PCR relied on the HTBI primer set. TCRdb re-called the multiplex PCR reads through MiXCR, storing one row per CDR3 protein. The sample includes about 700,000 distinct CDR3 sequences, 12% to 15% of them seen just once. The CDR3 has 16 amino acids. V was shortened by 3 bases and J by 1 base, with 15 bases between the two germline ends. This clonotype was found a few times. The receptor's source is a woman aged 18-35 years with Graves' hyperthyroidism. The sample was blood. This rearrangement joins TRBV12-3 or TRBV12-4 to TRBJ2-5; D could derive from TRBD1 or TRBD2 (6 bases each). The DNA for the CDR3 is TGTGCCAGCAGTTTTAGTTCGGGGGCCCCCCAAGAGACCCAGTACTTC. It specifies CASSFSSGAPQETQYF.